A few counts support the clone carrying this TCR beta chain. The data were obtained in a study of T cells after yellow fever vaccination. Background on the study: Sorting of the EM, EMRA, CM and Tscm memory subsets was carried out using CD3, CD45RA, CCR7 and CD95. For low cell numbers, libraries were made with SMART-Seq v4 Ultra Low Input. Study-level findings and limits: Clonotypes that responded to the vaccine were almost all undetectable in sorted memory subsets on day 0.

Germline-derived CDR1 and CDR2 are LGHDT and YNNKEL (reference sequence). Trimming took 2 bases from V and 1 from J, leaving 14 bases between them. The CDR3 length is 17 residues. Conversion of TCR transcripts into cDNA relied on 5'RACE template switching, which added a universal primer site and UMIs. From the 5' RACE reads, TCRdb called clonotypes with MiXCR, one entry per CDR3 protein. The table includes about 50,000 distinct CDR3 sequences, 5% to 6.5% detected once. This chain connects TRBV3-1 to TRBJ2-2; D unresolved. Specimen: PBMCs, either bulk or a sorted T-cell subset (CD4+, CD8+, memory, or dextramer-sorted; not recorded which), collected on the day of the yellow fever booster vaccination. The receptor was isolated from a man between 18 and 29 years old who received the YFV17D yellow fever vaccine. CDR3 DNA: TGTGCCAGCAGCCAACCGTCAGACTGGTGGAACACCGGGGAGCTGTTTTTT. It encodes CASSQPSDWWNTGELFF.